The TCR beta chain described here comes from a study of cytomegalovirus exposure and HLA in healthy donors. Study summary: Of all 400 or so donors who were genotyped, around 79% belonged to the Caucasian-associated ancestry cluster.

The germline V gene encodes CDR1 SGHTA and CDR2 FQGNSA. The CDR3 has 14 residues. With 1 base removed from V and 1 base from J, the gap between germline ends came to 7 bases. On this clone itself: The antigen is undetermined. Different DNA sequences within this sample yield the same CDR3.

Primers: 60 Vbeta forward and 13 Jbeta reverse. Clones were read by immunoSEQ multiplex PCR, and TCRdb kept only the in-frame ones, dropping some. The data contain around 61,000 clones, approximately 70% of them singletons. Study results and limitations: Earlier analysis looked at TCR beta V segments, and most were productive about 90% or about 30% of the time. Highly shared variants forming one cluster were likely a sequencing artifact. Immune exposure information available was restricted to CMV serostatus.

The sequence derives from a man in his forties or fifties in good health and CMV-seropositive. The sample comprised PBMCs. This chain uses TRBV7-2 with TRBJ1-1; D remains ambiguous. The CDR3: CASSLERGNTEAFF. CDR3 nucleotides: TGTGCCAGCAGCTTAGAACGGGGGAACACTGAAGCTTTCTTT. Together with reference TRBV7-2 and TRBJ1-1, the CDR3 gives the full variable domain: GAGVSQSPSNKVTEKGKDVELRCDPISGHTALYWYRQSLGQGLEFLIYFQGNSAPDKSGLPSDRFSAERTGGSVSTLTIQRTQQEDSAVYLCASSLERGNTEAFFGQGTRLTVV.